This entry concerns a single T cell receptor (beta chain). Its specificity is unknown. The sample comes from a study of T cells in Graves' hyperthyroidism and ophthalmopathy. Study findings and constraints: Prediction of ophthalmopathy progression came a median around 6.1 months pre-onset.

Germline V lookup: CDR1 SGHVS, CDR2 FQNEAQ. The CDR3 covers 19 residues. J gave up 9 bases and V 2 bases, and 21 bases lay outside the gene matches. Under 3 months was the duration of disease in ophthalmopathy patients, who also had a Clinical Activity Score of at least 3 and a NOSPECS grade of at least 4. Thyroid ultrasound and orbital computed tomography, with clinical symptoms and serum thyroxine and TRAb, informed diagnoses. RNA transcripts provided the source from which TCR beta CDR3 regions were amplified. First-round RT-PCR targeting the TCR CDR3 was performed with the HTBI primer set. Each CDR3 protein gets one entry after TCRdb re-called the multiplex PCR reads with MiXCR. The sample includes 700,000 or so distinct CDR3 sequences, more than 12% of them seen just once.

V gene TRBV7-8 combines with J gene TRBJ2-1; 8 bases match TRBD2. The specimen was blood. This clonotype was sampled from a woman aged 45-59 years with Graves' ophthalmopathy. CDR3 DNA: TGTGCCAGCAGCTTAAGTCCTCCTTCGAGCGGGGGAAGAGGAAGTGAGCAGTTCTTC. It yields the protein CASSLSPPSSGGRGSEQFF.